This passage covers 10 T cell receptor beta chains from one sample sequenced in a study of T cells in Graves' hyperthyroidism and ophthalmopathy (dated by TCRdb to about 2019). Receptor libraries were prepared by multiplex PCR. For sequencing, an Illumina HiSeq 2000 was employed. TCR beta CDR3 regions were amplified from RNA transcripts. The TCR CDR3 was subjected to a first round of RT-PCR using the HTBI primer set and the Qiagen OneStep RT-PCR kit. TCRdb itself trimmed the public reads at Q25 with fastp, ran MiXCR and retained productive beta chains. Under each unique CDR3 protein, matching rows form one entry showing the most common genes and DNA. The sample data list about 550,000 distinct CDR3 sequences, and 20% to 25% of these were observed just once. About 30% of the sample rests with the top ten. Sequencing was done on a sample of blood. These receptors all stem from a man between 18 and 29 years old with Graves' hyperthyroidism.

This clonotype showed up many times. V usage is TRBV6-1 and J usage is TRBJ2-7, with 7 bases lining up with TRBD1. Germline V gene sequence: CDR1 MNHNS, CDR2 SASEGT. The CDR3 has 12 amino acids. Trimming at V came to 10 bases and at J to 5 bases, leaving 8 bases not matched to a gene. CDR3 region: CATSDRDHEQYF. The CDR3, as DNA: TGTGCCACCTCCGACAGGGACCACGAGCAGTACTTC.

This chain connects TRBV20-1 to TRBJ1-2; a weak D match, TRBD1 (5 bases). The V end was cut by 0 bases, the J end by 4 bases, with 12 bases between. Germline CDR1 and CDR2: DFQATT and SNEGSKA (reference sequence). This CDR3 is built from 14 residues. The CDR3 loop reads CSARDRRGSYGYTF. CDR3 bases: TGCAGTGCTAGAGATCGAAGGGGTAGCTATGGCTACACCTTC.

This clonotype was detected ten times or more. The chain recombines TRBV11-2 with TRBJ2-5; D gene ambiguous. V lost 4 bases and J lost 5, with 17 bases in between. The CDR3 consists of 15 residues. Germline V lookup: CDR1 SGHAT, CDR2 FQNNGV. CDR3 sequence: CASSSNTRLGETQYF. The CDR3 DNA follows: TGTGCCAGCAGCTCCAATACAAGGTTAGGGGAGACCCAGTACTTC.

This clonotype was picked up many times. The chain employs TRBV4-1 and TRBJ2-5, with no clear D. This CDR3 region has 15 residues. Deletions cut 0 bases from V and 2 bases from J, with 10 bases between. Germline values: CDR1 MGHRA, CDR2 YSYEKL. The CDR3 nucleotides read TGCGCCAGCAGCCAAGACCCCGAAGATCAAGAGACCCAGTACTTC. Translation gives CASSQDPEDQETQYF.

As to this clonotype: The junction does not match germline at one end; this may be a read error. The V and J genes are TRBV28 and TRBJ1-1; D not certain. CDR3 size: 13 residues. Germline V gene lookup returns CDR1 MDHEN and CDR2 SYDVKM. The CDR3 DNA reads as TGTGCCAGCAATGAGGTAACGAACACTGACGCTTTCTTT. This gives the protein CASNEVTNTDAFF.

Written as DNA, the CDR3 is TGTGCCAGTAGCTCAGTCCTAAATCAGCCCCAGCATTTT. Protein: CASSSVLNQPQHF. The chain carries TRBV19 and TRBJ1-5; D is uncertain. The CDR3 loop spans 13 amino acids. Germline CDR1 LNHDA, CDR2 SQIVND (reference sequence). The germline V and J ends were trimmed by 6 bases and 4 bases, with 10 bases remaining between them.

V is TRBV3-1 and J is TRBJ2-3; D gene ambiguous. Trimming took 0 bases from V and 7 from J, leaving 8 bases between them. The CDR3 runs to 13 residues. Germline assignment: CDR1 LGHDT and CDR2 YNNKEL (reference sequence). The CDR3 protein is CASSQDGVNTQYF. The CDR3 bases are TGTGCCAGCAGCCAAGACGGTGTGAATACGCAGTATTTT.

The chain carries TRBV28 and TRBJ1-2, with D tentatively TRBD1 (6 bases). The V gene lost 6 bases and the J gene lost 8 bases, with 19 bases spanning the gap. This CDR3 comprises 14 residues. Germline-derived CDR1 and CDR2 are MDHEN and SYDVKM. CDR3 protein: CASSRYDRLEGYTF. Written as DNA, the CDR3 is TGTGCCAGCAGCCGTTATGACAGGTTGGAAGGCTACACCTTC.

This clonotype was counted a few times. This chain joins TRBV7-9 and TRBJ2-5; 9 bases map to TRBD2. This CDR3 region has 16 residues. Germline loops: CDR1 SEHNR, CDR2 FQNEAQ (reference sequence). V was pared by 4 bases and J by 5 bases, with 11 bases of the junction left unmatched. DNA of the CDR3: TGTGCCAGCAGCTCCGATGGCGGGGGGGCCTGGGAGACCCAGTACTTC. It translates to CASSSDGGGAWETQYF.

The chain is built from TRBV5-1 and TRBJ2-5, with TRBD2 identical over 7 bases. CDR3 length equals 13 residues. After removal of 3 bases from V and 3 bases from J, the junction contained 2 bases not matched to a gene. The germline CDR1 and CDR2 sequences are SGHRS and YFSETQ. The CDR3 DNA follows: TGCGCCAGCAGCTACAGCGGGGAAGAGACCCAGTACTTC. The encoded protein is CASSYSGEETQYF.